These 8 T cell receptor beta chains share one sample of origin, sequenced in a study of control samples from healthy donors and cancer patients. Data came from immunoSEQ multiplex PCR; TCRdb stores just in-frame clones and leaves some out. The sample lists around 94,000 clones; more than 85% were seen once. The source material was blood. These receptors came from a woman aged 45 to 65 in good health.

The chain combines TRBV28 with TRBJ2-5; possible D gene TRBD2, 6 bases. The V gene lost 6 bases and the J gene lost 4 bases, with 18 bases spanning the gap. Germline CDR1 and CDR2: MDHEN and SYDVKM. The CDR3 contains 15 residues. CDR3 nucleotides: TGTGCCAGCAGCGAGGCGGGACCCCTTACAGAGACCCAGTACTTC. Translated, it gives CASSEAGPLTETQYF.

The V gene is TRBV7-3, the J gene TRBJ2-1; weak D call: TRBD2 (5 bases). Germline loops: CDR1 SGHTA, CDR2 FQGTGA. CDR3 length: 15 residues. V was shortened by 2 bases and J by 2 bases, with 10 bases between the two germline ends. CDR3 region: CASSLLASPYNEQFF. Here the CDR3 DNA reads TGTGCCAGCAGCTTATTGGCTAGCCCCTACAATGAGCAGTTCTTC.

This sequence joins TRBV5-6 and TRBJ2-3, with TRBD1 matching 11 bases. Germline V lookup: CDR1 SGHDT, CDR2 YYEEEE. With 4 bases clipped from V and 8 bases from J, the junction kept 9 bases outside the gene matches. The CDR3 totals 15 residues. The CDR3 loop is CASSPGTGGVGTQYF. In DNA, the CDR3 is TGTGCCAGCAGCCCCGGGACAGGGGGAGTGGGTACGCAGTATTTT.

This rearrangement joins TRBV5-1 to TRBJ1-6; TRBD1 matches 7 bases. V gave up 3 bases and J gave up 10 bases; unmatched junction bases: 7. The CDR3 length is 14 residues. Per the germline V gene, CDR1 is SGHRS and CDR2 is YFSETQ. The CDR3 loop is CASSSTGLGSPLHF. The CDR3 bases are TGCGCCAGCAGCTCGACAGGGTTGGGATCACCCCTCCACTTT.

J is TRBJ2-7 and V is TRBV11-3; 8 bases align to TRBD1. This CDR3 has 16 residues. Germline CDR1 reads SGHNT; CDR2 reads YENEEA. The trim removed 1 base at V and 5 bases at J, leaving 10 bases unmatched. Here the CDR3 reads CASSLVDLRGQDEQYF. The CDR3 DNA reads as TGTGCCAGCAGCTTAGTCGACCTCAGGGGGCAGGACGAGCAGTACTTC.

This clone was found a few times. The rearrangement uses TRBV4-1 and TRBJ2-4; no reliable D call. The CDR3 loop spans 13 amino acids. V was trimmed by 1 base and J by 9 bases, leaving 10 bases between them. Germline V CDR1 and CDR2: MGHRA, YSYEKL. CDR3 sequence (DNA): TGCGCCAGCAGCCAAGCTCGAGTTTCCATTCAGTACTTC. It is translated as CASSQARVSIQYF.

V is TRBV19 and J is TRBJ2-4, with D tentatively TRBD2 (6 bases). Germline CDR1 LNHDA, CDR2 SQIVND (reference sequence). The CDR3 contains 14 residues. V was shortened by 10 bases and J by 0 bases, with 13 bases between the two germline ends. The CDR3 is CATDKAGAKNIQYF. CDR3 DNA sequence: TGTGCCACAGATAAAGCGGGAGCCAAAAACATTCAGTACTTC.

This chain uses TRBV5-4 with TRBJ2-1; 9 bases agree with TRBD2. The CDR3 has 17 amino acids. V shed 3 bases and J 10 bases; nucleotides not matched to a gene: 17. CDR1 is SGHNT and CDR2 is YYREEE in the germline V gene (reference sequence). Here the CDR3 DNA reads TGTGCCAGCAGCTCGAAGGCGGGAGGGCCCTCCGGAGGGGAGCAGTTCTTC. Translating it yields CASSSKAGGPSGGEQFF.